This TCR beta chain stems from a study of identical twins. Study-level points and caveats: The models systematically underestimated how much out-of-frame TCR alpha was shared in monozygotic twins.

Concerning this clonotype: Its matching antigen is unknown.

TCRdb re-called the 5' RACE reads through MiXCR, storing one row per CDR3 protein. Here the sample spans about 490,000 distinct CDR3 sequences, approximately 14% being singletons. Trimming stripped 2 bases from V and 6 bases from J, with 7 bases between. The CDR3 is 13 amino acids. From germline, CDR1 is SGHTA and CDR2 FQGTGA. The same data also contributed to another study, on yellow fever vaccine responses in identical twins.

The sequencing input was CD4+ T cells sorted from blood. The chain recombines TRBV7-3 with TRBJ2-2; D is unclear. The receptor was derived from a young woman in good health. The CDR3 region has the DNA TGTGCCAGCAGCTTAGCAGAGTCCGGGGAGCTGTTTTTT. Its protein is CASSLAESGELFF.